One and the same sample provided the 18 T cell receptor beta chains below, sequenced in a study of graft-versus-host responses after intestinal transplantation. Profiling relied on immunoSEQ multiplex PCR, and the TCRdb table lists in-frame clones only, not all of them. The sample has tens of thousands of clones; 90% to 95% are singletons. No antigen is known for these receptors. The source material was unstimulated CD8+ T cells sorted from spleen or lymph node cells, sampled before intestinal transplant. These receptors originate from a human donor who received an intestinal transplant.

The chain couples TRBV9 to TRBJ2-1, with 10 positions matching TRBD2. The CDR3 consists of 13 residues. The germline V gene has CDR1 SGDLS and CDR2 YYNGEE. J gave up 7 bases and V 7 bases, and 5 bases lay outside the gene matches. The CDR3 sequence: CASRAGGQNEQFF. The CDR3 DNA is TGTGCCAGCCGAGCGGGGGGGCAAAATGAGCAGTTCTTC.

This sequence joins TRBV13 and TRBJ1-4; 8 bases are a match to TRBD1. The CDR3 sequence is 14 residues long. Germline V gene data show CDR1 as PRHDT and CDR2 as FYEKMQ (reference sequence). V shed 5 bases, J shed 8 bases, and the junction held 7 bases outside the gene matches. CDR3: CASSLGQGGEKLFF. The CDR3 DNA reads TGTGCCAGCAGCCTCGGACAGGGAGGCGAAAAACTGTTTTTT.

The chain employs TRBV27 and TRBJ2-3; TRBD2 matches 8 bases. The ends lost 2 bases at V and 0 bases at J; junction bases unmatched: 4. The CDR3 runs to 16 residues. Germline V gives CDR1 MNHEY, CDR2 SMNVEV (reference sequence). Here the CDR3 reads CASSLNSGASTDTQYF. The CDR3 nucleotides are TGTGCCAGCAGTTTAAATAGCGGGGCGAGCACAGATACGCAGTATTTT.

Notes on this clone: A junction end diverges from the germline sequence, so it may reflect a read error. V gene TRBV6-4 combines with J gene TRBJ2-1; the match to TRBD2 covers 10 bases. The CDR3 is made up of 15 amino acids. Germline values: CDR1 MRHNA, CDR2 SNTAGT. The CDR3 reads CASSPSGGANNAQFF. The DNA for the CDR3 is TGTGCCAGCAGCCCCAGCGGGGGGGCGAACAATGCGCAGTTCTTC.

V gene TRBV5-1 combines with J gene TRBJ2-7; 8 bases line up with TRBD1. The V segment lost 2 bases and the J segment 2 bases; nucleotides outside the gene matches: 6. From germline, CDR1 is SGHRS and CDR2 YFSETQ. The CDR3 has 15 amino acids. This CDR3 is CASSLFPDRAYEQYF. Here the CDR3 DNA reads TGCGCCAGCAGCTTATTCCCGGACAGGGCCTACGAGCAGTACTTC. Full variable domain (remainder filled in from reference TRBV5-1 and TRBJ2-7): KAGVTQTPRYLIKTRGQQVTLSCSPISGHRSVSWYQQTPGQGLQFLFEYFSETQRNKGNFPGRFSGRQFSNSRSEMNVSTLELGDSALYLCASSLFPDRAYEQYFGPGTRLTVT.

The CDR3 nucleotides read TGTGCCAGCAGTTTAATCACGGGGGATATGAACACTGAAGCTTTCTTT. Translation gives CASSLITGDMNTEAFF. V gene TRBV27 combines with J gene TRBJ1-1; a weak D match, TRBD1 (5 bases). Germline CDR1 and CDR2: MNHEY and SMNVEV (reference sequence). This CDR3 contains 16 residues. V lost 2 bases to trimming and J lost 0 bases, with 13 bases between them.

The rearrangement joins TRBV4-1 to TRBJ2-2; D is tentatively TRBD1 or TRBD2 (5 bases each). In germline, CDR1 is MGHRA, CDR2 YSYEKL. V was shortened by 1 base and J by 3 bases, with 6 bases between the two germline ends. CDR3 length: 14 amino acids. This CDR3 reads CASSQVGDTGELFF. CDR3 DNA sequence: TGCGCCAGCAGCCAAGTGGGGGACACCGGGGAGCTGTTTTTT.

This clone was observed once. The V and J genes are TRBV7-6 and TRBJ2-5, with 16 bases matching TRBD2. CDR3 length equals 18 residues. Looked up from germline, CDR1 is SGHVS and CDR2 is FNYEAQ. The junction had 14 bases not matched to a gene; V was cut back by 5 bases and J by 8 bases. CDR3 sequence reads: CASSPPGLAGGPSETQYF. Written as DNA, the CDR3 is TGTGCCAGCAGCCCTCCGGGACTAGCGGGAGGGCCCTCGGAAACCCAGTACTTC.

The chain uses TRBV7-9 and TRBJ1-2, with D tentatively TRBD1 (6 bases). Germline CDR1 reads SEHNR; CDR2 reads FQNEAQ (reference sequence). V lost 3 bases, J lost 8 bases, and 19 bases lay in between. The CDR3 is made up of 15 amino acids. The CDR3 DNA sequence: TGTGCCAGCAGCTTCCTACTCGGGCAGGGGCGAGGCTACACCTTC. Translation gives CASSFLLGQGRGYTF.

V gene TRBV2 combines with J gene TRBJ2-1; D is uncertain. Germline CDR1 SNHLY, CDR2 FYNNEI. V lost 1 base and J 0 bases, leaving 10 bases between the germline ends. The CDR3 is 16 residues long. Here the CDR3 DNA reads TGTGCCAGCAGTGAAGTTGAAACGAGCTCCTACAATGAGCAGTTCTTC. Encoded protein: CASSEVETSSYNEQFF.

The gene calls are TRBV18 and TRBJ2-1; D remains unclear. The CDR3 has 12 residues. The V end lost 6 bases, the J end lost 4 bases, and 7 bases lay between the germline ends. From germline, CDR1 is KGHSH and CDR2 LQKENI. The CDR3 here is CASSPSYNEQFF. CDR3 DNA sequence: TGTGCCAGCTCCCCCTCTTACAATGAGCAGTTCTTC.

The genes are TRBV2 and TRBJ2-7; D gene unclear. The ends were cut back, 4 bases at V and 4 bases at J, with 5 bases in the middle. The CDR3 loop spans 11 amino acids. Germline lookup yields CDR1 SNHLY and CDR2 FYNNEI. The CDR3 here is CASSAGYEQYF. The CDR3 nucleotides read TGTGCCAGCAGTGCTGGATACGAGCAGTACTTC.

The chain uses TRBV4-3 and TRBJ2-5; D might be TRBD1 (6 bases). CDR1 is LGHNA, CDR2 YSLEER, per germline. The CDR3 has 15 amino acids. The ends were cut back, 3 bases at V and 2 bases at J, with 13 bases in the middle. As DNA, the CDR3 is TGCGCCAGCAGCCATCCGGGACAACATCAAGAGACCCAGTACTTC. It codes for CASSHPGQHQETQYF.

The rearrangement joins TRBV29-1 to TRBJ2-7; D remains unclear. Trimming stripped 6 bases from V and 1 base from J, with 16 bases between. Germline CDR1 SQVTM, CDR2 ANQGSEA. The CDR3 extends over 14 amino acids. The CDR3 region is CSVPGPPGSYEQYF. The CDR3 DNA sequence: TGCAGCGTCCCCGGACCACCCGGGTCCTACGAGCAGTACTTC.

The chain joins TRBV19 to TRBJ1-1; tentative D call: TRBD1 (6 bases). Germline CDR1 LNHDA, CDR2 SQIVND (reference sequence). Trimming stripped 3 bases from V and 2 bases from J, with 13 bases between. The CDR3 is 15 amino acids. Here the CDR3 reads CASSIPGHLNTEAFF. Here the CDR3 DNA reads TGTGCCAGTAGTATTCCGGGACACCTAAACACTGAAGCTTTCTTT.

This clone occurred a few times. Written as DNA, the CDR3 is TGTGCCAGCAGTTTGCCACGTTCCTACAATGAGCAGTTCTTC. It specifies CASSLPRSYNEQFF. The chain links TRBV28 to TRBJ2-1, with D uncertain. The germline CDR1 and CDR2 sequences are MDHEN and SYDVKM. V was shortened by 3 bases and J by 1 base, with 7 bases between the two germline ends. This CDR3 is 14 amino acids long.

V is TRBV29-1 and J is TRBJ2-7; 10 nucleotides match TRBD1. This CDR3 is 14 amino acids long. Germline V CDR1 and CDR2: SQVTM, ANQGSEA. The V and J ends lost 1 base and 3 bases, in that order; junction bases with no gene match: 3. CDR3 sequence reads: CSVEGGTGDYEQYF. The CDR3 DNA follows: TGCAGCGTTGAAGGGGGGACAGGGGACTACGAGCAGTACTTC.

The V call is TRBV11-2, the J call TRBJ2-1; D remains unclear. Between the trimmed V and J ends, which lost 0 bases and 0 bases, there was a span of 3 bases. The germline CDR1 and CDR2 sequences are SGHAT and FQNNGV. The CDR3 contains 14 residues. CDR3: CASSLELSYNEQFF. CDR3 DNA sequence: TGTGCCAGCAGCTTAGAACTCTCCTACAATGAGCAGTTCTTC. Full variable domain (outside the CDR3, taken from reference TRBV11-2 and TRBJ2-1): EAGVAQSPRYKIIEKRQSVAFWCNPISGHATLYWYQQILGQGPKLLIQFQNNGVVDDSQLPKDRFSAERLKGVDSTLKIQPAKLEDSAVYLCASSLELSYNEQFFGPGTRLTVL.